This T cell receptor beta chain is drawn from a study of identical twins (dated by TCRdb to the mid-2010s). Notes on the research overall: The study deep-sequenced TCR alpha and beta repertoires from monozygotic twins, unrelated adults of various ages and cord blood to test whether fetal clonotypes persist. Replicate twin experiments were performed at different times using different library preparation protocols to rule out contamination. Paper-wide results and their limitations: Out-of-frame TCR alpha sequences shared between twins showed an excess of low generation-probability sequences compared with coincidental sharing between unrelated individuals. Invariant T cells such as MAIT and iNKT could partly confound zero-insertion analyses, although diverse VJ usage argued against such confounding for most clonotypes. Recombination models systematically underestimated out-of-frame TCR alpha sharing in monozygotic twins but agreed with sharing between unrelated individuals. Abundant cord blood beta clonotypes had fewer insertions, young adult naive repertoires showed a similar but weaker trend, and memory repertoires showed no such trend. Because the same donors could not be followed over many years, the conclusions relied on cross-sectional statistical analysis. In beta out-of-frame sequences, excess twin sharing was weaker, because having fewer shared sequences lowered the signal-to-noise ratio.

Only healthy Caucasian donors were included. Three pairs of female monozygotic twins, all aged roughly 18 to 29 years, made up the twin cohort. RNA for TCR libraries was isolated from peripheral blood mononuclear cells. Clipping removes 1 base from V and 3 bases from J, with 5 as the unmatched junction base count. Reading from cysteine to phenylalanine, the CDR3 counts 16 amino acids. Here the CDR3 DNA is all that survives: 48 bases in frame from base 1. The germline V gene supplies CDR1 SGHTA and CDR2 FQGTGA. Libraries were prepared through 5' RACE. The reads were generated on an Illumina HiSeq 2000. Template switching added a universal primer binding site, and the final cDNA carried a unique molecular identifier that allowed TCR cDNA molecules to be counted accurately. First-strand cDNA for TCR alpha and beta chains was synthesized from specific primers in the conserved constant-segment region. To control for contamination, each cDNA library was double barcoded with a SMART-Mk sample barcode plus Illumina barcodes. TruSeq adapter sequences, together with Illumina sample barcodes, were added in two successive PCR steps. The Illumina HiSeq platform was used with custom primers to sequence TCR alpha and beta cDNA libraries. Turning to the authors' computational methods: MiGEC was used to process raw reads and extract unique molecular identifiers, and MiXCR was used to find CDR3 positions. For each individual, recombination models were inferred using an EM algorithm with the repgenHMM and IGoR tools. The analysis of shared clonotypes was done with the tcR package in R, with sharing normalized by the product of cloneset sizes. Out-of-frame nonproductive sequences were analyzed to study raw recombination free of thymic and clonal selection effects. TCRdb reworked the public reads: Q25 trimming with fastp, MiXCR clone assembly, productive beta chains retained. All rows with the same CDR3 protein become a single entry with the most common DNA and genes. None of the V and J calls come from the authors' own analysis; TCRdb made them. This sample comprises hundreds of thousands of distinct CDR3 sequences, around a sixth of them detected only once. Clones ranked in the top ten supply about 12% of the sample.

As to this clonotype: The antigen it recognizes is unknown. Base qualities are missing; no much larger clone stands one base away.

These data are also associated with another study on T cells expressing NK-cell markers. Looking at the second paper: Three sorted T-cell subsets (CD3+CD56+NKG2C+, CD3+CD56+NKG2C- and CD3+CD56-NKG2C+) from fewer than 10 donors had their TCR beta-chain repertoires profiled. Seven of the eight sequenced donors were HCMV-seropositive and one was HCMV-seronegative. In several experiments an anti-gammadeltaTCR antibody was added to restrict sorting to alphabetaTCR-expressing T cells. In roughly 6 donors, the dominant CD3+CD56+NKG2C+ clonotypes were among the top 10 CD8+ clonotypes and accounted for about 1.0-8% of CD8+ T cells. Those dominant clonotypes were again the most abundant among CD3+CD56-NKG2C+ cells in several donors, at about 28.3-65%. Whether the expanded NKG2C-expressing T cell clones were specific for HCMV antigens remained unclear. The eight sequenced donors were randomly selected healthy volunteers, three men and five women. HCMV serostatus was determined by detecting HCMV-specific IgG in serum with a commercial ELISA kit. For six donors, bulk peripheral blood T-cell repertoires were also sequenced from unsorted PBMC. MIGEC was used to demultiplex reads and group reads by UMI, and MiTCR was used to assemble and quantify clonotypes. To exclude erroneous sequences, any TCR cDNA sequence not supported by at least two reads was discarded. The tcR package was used for downstream repertoire analysis, and clonotypes were matched across fractions by CDR3 nucleotide sequence plus V segment. VDJmatch was used to annotate antigen specificity against VDJdb, with one amino acid substitution allowed in CDR3.

The sample taken for sequencing was PBMCs. The chain is made from TRBV7-3 and TRBJ2-3; 9 junctional bases match TRBD2. This clonotype originated in a woman under 30 in good health. In nucleotide form, the sequence is TGTGCCAGCAGCTTAATCGGCGGGGGGGATACAGATACGCAGTATTTT. Translated, this is CASSLIGGGDTDTQYF.